The clone carrying this T cell receptor beta chain has more than one count but fewer than ten. Trimming shortened V by 5 bases and J by 3 bases, and 8 bases separated the two germline ends. The germline CDR1 and CDR2 sequences are MNHEY and SMNVEV (reference sequence). The CDR3 runs to 13 residues. The data were obtained in a study of PD-L1 blockade in urothelial cancer. Using immunoSEQ multiplex PCR, the repertoire was profiled, and TCRdb retains in-frame clones only, with some absent. The table lists roughly 50,000 clones, around 75% of them singletons. Time point described: pretreatment peripheral blood.

This chain links TRBV27 with TRBJ2-4; no firm D call. The sample consisted of PBMCs, taken around atezolizumab (anti-PD-L1) treatment. This receptor was identified in a man in his 70s with urothelial cancer. The CDR3 sequence: CASSPGYKNIQYF. The CDR3, as DNA: TGTGCCAGCAGTCCGGGTTACAAAAACATTCAGTACTTC.